This T cell receptor (beta chain) was found in a study of T cell repertoires in cytomegalovirus infection. Across the study: It was the public TCR beta signatures that indicated both CMV infection and matching HLA type.

V was cut by 0 bases and J by 1 base, with 9 bases left in between. CDR1 is LGHNA, CDR2 YNFKEQ, per germline. The CDR3 contains 16 residues. TCRdb itself ran the reads through MiXCR, one entry per CDR3 protein. This table has approximately 990,000 distinct CDR3 sequences, 31% appearing once. A note on this clonotype: Its antigen is not identified.

The sequences come from cultured CD8+ T cells from PBMCs, collected from culture after CMV antigen stimulation. This chain uses TRBV4-2 with TRBJ1-4, with D tentatively TRBD1 (6 bases). The receptor was derived from a human donor in good health (CMV status not recorded). Some clones in this sample may be carry-over from other donors' samples. CDR3 region: CASSQEGGITNEKLFF. CDR3 nucleotides: TGTGCCAGCAGCCAAGAAGGGGGAATAACTAATGAAAAACTGTTTTTT.